The entry below describes one T cell receptor (beta chain). These data come from a study of blood T cell repertoires in COVID-19. Study-level background: The United States, Italy and Spain were the sources of the acute and convalescent COVID-19 samples.

Germline CDR1 and CDR2: SGHRS and YFSETQ. The CDR3 loop spans 15 amino acids. V was clipped by 2 bases and J by 4 bases, with 15 bases between them. This table comes from immunoSEQ multiplex PCR, and its TCRdb copy is limited to in-frame clones, with some not included. The table has fewer than 60,000 clones, 90% to 95% seen once. The sequence derives from a man between 60 and 75 years old with COVID-19, enrolled during active disease. Sample: peripheral blood. V usage is TRBV5-1 and J usage is TRBJ1-2; TRBD1 might be the D (5 bases). CDR3: CASSFAQGTFYGYTF. CDR3 coding DNA: TGCGCCAGCAGCTTCGCGCAGGGAACCTTCTATGGCTACACCTTC.